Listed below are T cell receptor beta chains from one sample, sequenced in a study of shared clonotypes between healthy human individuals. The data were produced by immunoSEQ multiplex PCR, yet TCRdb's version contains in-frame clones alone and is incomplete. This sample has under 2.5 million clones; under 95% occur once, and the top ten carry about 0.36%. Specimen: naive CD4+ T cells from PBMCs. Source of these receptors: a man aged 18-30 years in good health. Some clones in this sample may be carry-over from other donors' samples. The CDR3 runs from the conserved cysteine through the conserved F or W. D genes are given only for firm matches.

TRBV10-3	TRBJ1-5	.	CAISESMAGGNQPQHF	TGTGCCATCAGTGAGTCCATGGCAGGGGGCAATCAGCCCCAGCATTTT
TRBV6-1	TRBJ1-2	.	CASSARGALNGYTF	TGTGCCAGCAGTGCCCGTGGGGCCTTAAATGGCTACACCTTC
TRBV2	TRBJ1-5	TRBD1	CASSGQGARQPQHF	TGTGCCAGCAGTGGACAGGGGGCACGACAGCCCCAGCATTTT
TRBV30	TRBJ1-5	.	CAWSIGNQPQHF	TGTGCCTGGTCAATTGGCAATCAGCCCCAGCATTTT
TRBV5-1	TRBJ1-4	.	CASSLASNEKLFF	TGCGCCAGCAGCTTGGCCAGTAATGAAAAACTGTTTTTT
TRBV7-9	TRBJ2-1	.	CASSLATEQFF	TGTGCCAGCAGCTTAGCCACTGAGCAGTTCTTC
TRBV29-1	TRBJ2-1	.	CSGMGSRSSYNEQFF	TGCAGCGGAATGGGAAGCAGGAGCTCCTACAATGAGCAGTTCTTC
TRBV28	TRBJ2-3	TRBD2	CASKWTSGSEDTQYF	TGTGCCAGCAAATGGACTAGCGGGAGTGAAGATACGCAGTATTTT
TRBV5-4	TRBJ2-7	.	CASSLGGSQLYEQYF	TGTGCCAGCAGCTTGGGAGGTTCCCAACTCTACGAGCAGTACTTC
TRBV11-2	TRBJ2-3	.	CASSSWEDTQYF	TGTGCCAGCAGCTCCTGGGAGGATACGCAGTATTTT